The clone carrying this T cell receptor beta chain was detected a few times. CDR3 length equals 14 residues. The V gene's germline CDR1 is SGHTA and CDR2 FQGNSA. V lost 2 bases and J 2 bases, leaving 8 bases between the germline ends. The data derive from a study of T-cell reconstitution after alpha-beta-depleted transplantation in children. Unique molecular identifiers were incorporated during preparation of the TCRbeta library. TCRdb processed the PCR reads anew with MiXCR; each CDR3 protein has one entry. The data hold 600,000 to 700,000 distinct CDR3 sequences, with 16% observed a single time. This TCR was sampled from a human donor who donated a stem cell graft to a child with acute myeloid leukemia. This specimen consisted of PBMCs from the stem cell graft donor, obtained from the stem cell graft. V and J are TRBV7-2 and TRBJ2-3; D remains unclear. CDR3 region: CASSLMPYTDTQYF. CDR3 DNA: TGTGCCAGCAGCTTAATGCCCTACACAGATACGCAGTATTTT.